This is a list of T cell receptor beta chains from one sample in a study of control samples from healthy donors and cancer patients. Sequencing was performed with immunoSEQ multiplex PCR; in TCRdb, only in-frame clones are kept and a portion is missing. There are approximately 120,000 clones in the sample; 85% to 95% occur only once, and 0.5% to 0.7% lies in the top ten. Sequencing used PBMCs. The receptors were sampled from a man older than 75 with head and neck cancer. The CDR3 runs from the conserved cysteine through the conserved F or W. Fields, in order: D gene, V gene, J gene, clone size, CDR3 DNA, CDR3 protein. D genes are given only for firm matches. Clone size is shown for a subset of rows, as once, few, many or a class of expanded clone.

NA,TRBV12-5,TRBJ2-3,NA,TGTGCTAGTGGTACTCTGCGGAATACGCAGTATTTT,CASGTLRNTQYF
NA,TRBV27,TRBJ1-5,NA,TGTGCCAGCAGTTTCCAGGGCGGCAATCAGCCCCAGCATTTT,CASSFQGGNQPQHF
NA,TRBV27,TRBJ1-1,NA,TGTGCCAGCAGTTTCGGGGGGGCAGAGACTGAAGCTTTCTTT,CASSFGGAETEAFF
TRBD2,TRBV11-2,TRBJ2-2,NA,TGTGCCAGCAGCCGTACCGCACTAGCGGGAGGGACCGGGGAGCTGTTTTTT,CASSRTALAGGTGELFF
NA,TRBV5-6,TRBJ2-5,NA,TGTGCCAGCAGCTTGTTAGCGCGGGAGACCCAGTACTTC,CASSLLARETQYF
TRBD2,TRBV27,TRBJ2-7,NA,TGTGCCAGCCCCCCGGGGAGGGGCCACGAGCAGTACTTC,CASPPGRGHEQYF
NA,TRBV4-1,TRBJ1-5,NA,TGCGCCAGCAGCCAAGATAGCAGGGCACTCAATCAGCCCCAGCATTTT,CASSQDSRALNQPQHF
TRBD1,TRBV11-2,TRBJ1-4,NA,TGTGCCAGCAGCTCGAATCAGGGGGCGGGAGAAAAACTGTTTTTT,CASSSNQGAGEKLFF
NA,TRBV2,TRBJ1-6,NA,TGTGCCAGCGGTCAAGGGCCGAATTCACCCCTCCACTTT,CASGQGPNSPLHF
NA,TRBV19,TRBJ2-7,NA,TGTGCCAGTAGTATCGGACCCACCTACGAGCAGTACTTC,CASSIGPTYEQYF
NA,TRBV7-9,TRBJ1-2,NA,TGTGCCAGCAGCTTAGCGATGGGCAATGGCTACACCTTC,CASSLAMGNGYTF
NA,TRBV10-3,TRBJ1-2,NA,TGTGCCATCAGTGAGGACAAGAGCTATGGCTACACCTTC,CAISEDKSYGYTF
NA,TRBV10-3,TRBJ1-2,NA,TGTGCCATCAGTGAGGAACAGGGAGCTAACTATGGCTACACCTTC,CAISEEQGANYGYTF
TRBD2,TRBV12-5,TRBJ2-1,NA,TGTGCTAGTGGTTTGATTCCTCGACTAGCGGTTCCACATTGGGATGAGCAGTTCTTC,CASGLIPRLAVPHWDEQFF
NA,TRBV27,TRBJ1-5,NA,TGTGCCAGCAGTGGACTTGACGAGCCCCAGCATTTT,CASSGLDEPQHF
NA,TRBV5-4,TRBJ1-1,NA,TGTGCCAGCAGCCCGGAGCCAGAGAACACTGAAGCTTTCTTT,CASSPEPENTEAFF
TRBD2,TRBV27,TRBJ2-5,once,TGTGCCAGCAGTTTCCGGGGGGGTTGGGAGACCCAGTACTTC,CASSFRGGWETQYF
NA,TRBV29-1,TRBJ2-7,NA,TGCAGCGTTGAGGGGCTCTCCTACGAGCAGTACTTC,CSVEGLSYEQYF
NA,TRBV30,TRBJ1-3,NA,TGTGCCTGGAGGGACGCCGCTGGAAACACCATATATTTT,CAWRDAAGNTIYF
TRBD1,TRBV7-9,TRBJ1-6,once,TGTGCCAGCAGCCCAGGGGGCCACGGCTCACCCCTCCACTTT,CASSPGGHGSPLHF
TRBD2,TRBV25-1,TRBJ2-2,few,TGTGCCAGCAGTGAGCGGACTAGCGGGAGTGTCGGGGAGCTGTTTTTT,CASSERTSGSVGELFF
NA,TRBV6-5,TRBJ2-3,NA,TGTGCCAGCAGCTTCCCGGGGGGCACAGATACGCAGTATTTT,CASSFPGGTDTQYF
NA,TRBV7-9,TRBJ2-1,NA,TGTGCCAGCAGCTCACCAGCGGTGAGCTCCTACAATGAGCAGTTCTTC,CASSSPAVSSYNEQFF
NA,TRBV2,TRBJ1-5,NA,TGTGCCAGCAGTGATAGCAATCAGCCCCAGCATTTT,CASSDSNQPQHF
NA,TRBV5-6,TRBJ2-2,NA,TGTGCCAGCAGCTGGGGACTCCGGGGGCGCACCGGGGAGCTGTTTTTT,CASSWGLRGRTGELFF
NA,TRBV19,TRBJ1-5,NA,TGTGCCAGTAGTATAGGGCAGAGCAATCAGCCCCAGCATTTT,CASSIGQSNQPQHF
NA,TRBV7-2,TRBJ1-5,NA,TGTGCCAGCAGCTTCCGACAGGAGGACAATCAGCCCCAGCATTTT,CASSFRQEDNQPQHF
NA,TRBV25-1,TRBJ2-1,NA,TGTGCCAGCAGTGCCCGGGCCAAATACAATGAGCAGTTCTTC,CASSARAKYNEQFF
NA,TRBV11-2,TRBJ2-3,NA,TGTGCCAGCAGCCTCGGAGCTGTGCAGTATTTT,CASSLGAVQYF
TRBD2,TRBV3-1/TRBV3-2,TRBJ2-5,NA,TGTGCCAGCAGCTCCCGACTAGCGGGTCAAGAGACCCAGTACTTC,CASSSRLAGQETQYF
NA,TRBV6-4,TRBJ2-3,NA,TGTGCCAGCAGACCGAGTTGGGGGACAGATACGCAGTATTTT,CASRPSWGTDTQYF
NA,TRBV7-2,TRBJ1-6,few,TGTGCCAGCAGCTTGAGGCGCTCCTATAATTCACCCCTCCACTTT,CASSLRRSYNSPLHF
NA,TRBV11-2,TRBJ1-1,NA,TGTGCCAGCAGCTTAGACAGGGGAGGGGGCACTGAAGCTTTCTTT,CASSLDRGGGTEAFF
NA,TRBV12-3/TRBV12-4,TRBJ2-1,NA,TGTGCCAGCAGCCGGAGCACCAACAATGAGCAGTTCTTC,CASSRSTNNEQFF
TRBD1,TRBV4-1,TRBJ1-4,NA,TGCGCCAGCAGCCCCTATGGACAGGGAGATGAAAAACTGTTTTTT,CASSPYGQGDEKLFF
NA,TRBV9,TRBJ2-1,NA,TGTGCCAGCAGCCCTACCCCCGGGCGGCAGTATTACAATGAGCAGTTCTTC,CASSPTPGRQYYNEQFF
NA,TRBV2,TRBJ2-2,NA,TGTGCCAGCAGTGTTGGGAACCCGAACACCGGGGAGCTGTTTTTT,CASSVGNPNTGELFF
NA,TRBV4-3,TRBJ1-5,NA,TGCGCCAGCAGCAAGGCCCTGGGCAATCAGCCCCAGCATTTT,CASSKALGNQPQHF
NA,TRBV21-1,TRBJ2-7,NA,TGTGCCAGCAGCAAACCCCCTCGCTGCTCCTACGAGCAGTACTTC,CASSKPPRCSYEQYF
NA,TRBV6-5,TRBJ1-1,NA,TGTGCCGGCGAACAGGGCCTGGGGGACACTGAAGCTTTCTTT,CAGEQGLGDTEAFF
NA,TRBV2,TRBJ1-4,NA,TGTGCCAGCAGGGACAGCTCTCGGGAAAAACTGTTTTTT,CASRDSSREKLFF
NA,TRBV4-1,TRBJ1-5,NA,TGCGCCAGCAGCCAAGTCTCAGGCCCCTCGCCCCAGCATTTT,CASSQVSGPSPQHF
TRBD2,TRBV5-6,TRBJ2-3,NA,TGTGCCAGCAAGCGGGGGGGCCGTACAGATACGCAGTATTTT,CASKRGGRTDTQYF
NA,TRBV29-1,TRBJ2-3,NA,TGCAGCGGGACAGACTTCACAGATACGCAGTATTTT,CSGTDFTDTQYF
TRBD1,TRBV2,TRBJ1-2,NA,TGTGCCAGCAGTGGACAGGGGAACTATGGCTACACCTTC,CASSGQGNYGYTF
TRBD2,TRBV19,TRBJ2-1,NA,TGTGCCTGGGGGGGCGGGGCGGGGGGGGACAATGAGCAGTTCTTC,CAWGGGAGGDNEQFF
NA,TRBV19,TRBJ2-5,once,TGTGCCAGTAGTAAACAGGGCCAGGGAGAGACCCAGTACTTC,CASSKQGQGETQYF
NA,TRBV19,TRBJ2-4,NA,TGTGCCAGTATTAGGGGTCGTCGGGGAACCAAAAACATTCAGTACTTC,CASIRGRRGTKNIQYF
NA,TRBV3-1/TRBV3-2,TRBJ2-3,NA,TGTGCCAGCAGCCGTGGCCCATTCACAGATACGCAGTATTTT,CASSRGPFTDTQYF
NA,TRBV12-3/TRBV12-4,TRBJ1-5,NA,TGTGCCAGCAAACCGGGACCTAGGGAGCCCCAGCATTTT,CASKPGPREPQHF
TRBD1,TRBV5-1,TRBJ1-5,NA,TGCGCCAGCAGCCCACAGGGGGCGAATCAGCCCCAGCATTTT,CASSPQGANQPQHF
TRBD1,TRBV2,TRBJ1-2,NA,TGTGCCAGCAGTGGACAGGGTCCTGATAGCGGCTACACCTTC,CASSGQGPDSGYTF